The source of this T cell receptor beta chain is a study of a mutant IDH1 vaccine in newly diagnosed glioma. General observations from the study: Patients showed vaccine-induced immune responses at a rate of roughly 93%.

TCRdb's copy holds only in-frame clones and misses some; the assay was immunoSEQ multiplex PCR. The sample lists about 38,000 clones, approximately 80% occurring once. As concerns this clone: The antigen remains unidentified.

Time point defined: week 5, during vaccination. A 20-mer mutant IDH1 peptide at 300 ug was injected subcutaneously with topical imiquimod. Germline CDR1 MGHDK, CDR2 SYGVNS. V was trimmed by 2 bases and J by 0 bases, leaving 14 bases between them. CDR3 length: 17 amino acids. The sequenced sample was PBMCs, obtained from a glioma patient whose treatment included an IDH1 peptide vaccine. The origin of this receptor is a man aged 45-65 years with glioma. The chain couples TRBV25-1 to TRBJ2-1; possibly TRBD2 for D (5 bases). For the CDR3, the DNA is TGTGCCAGCAGTGAACTGGCTAGCCTAAGCTCCTACAATGAGCAGTTCTTC. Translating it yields CASSELASLSSYNEQFF. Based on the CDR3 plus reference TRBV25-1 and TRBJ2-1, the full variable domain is EADIYQTPRYLVIGTGKKITLECSQTMGHDKMYWYQQDPGMELHLIHYSYGVNSTEKGDLSSESTVSRIRTEHFPLTLESARPSHTSQYLCASSELASLSSYNEQFFGPGTRLTVL.